This T cell receptor (beta chain) came from a study of cytomegalovirus exposure and HLA in healthy donors. Overall study context: As released early, the data held 75 million to 90 million unique TCRs from HLA-typed donors. Study outcomes and limitations: TCR beta V segments were, for the most part, productive about 87% or about 30% of the time in an earlier analysis.

The PCR contained 60 Vbeta and 13 Jbeta primers. Repertoires were generated with immunoSEQ multiplex PCR, while TCRdb's copy carries only in-frame clones and drops some. Of around 99,000 clones in the sample, 60% to 70% are singletons; the top ten hold under 8%. The ends lost 5 bases at V and 2 bases at J; junction bases unmatched: 2. The germline V gene encodes CDR1 LNHDA and CDR2 SQIVND (reference sequence). The CDR3 covers 14 residues. Note on this clone: Its antigen is still unknown.

The rearrangement links TRBV19 to TRBJ2-7; 11 bases agree with TRBD2. This TCR was sampled from a woman aged 25 to 39 in good health and CMV-seronegative. Source material: PBMCs. DNA for the CDR3: TGTGCCAGTAGTGATAGCGGGGGGGCCTACGAGCAGTACTTC. Translating it yields CASSDSGGAYEQYF.